This entry features one TCR beta chain sequence. This specimen includes other DNA sequences encoding the same CDR3. The data belong to a study of control samples from healthy donors and cancer patients. Germline-derived CDR1 and CDR2 are ENHRY and SYGVKD. CDR3 length: 13 amino acids. Trimming took 6 bases from V and 2 from J, leaving 10 bases between them. Assay: immunoSEQ multiplex PCR; the TCRdb copy retains only in-frame clones and omits some. Of over 200,000 clones in the sample, roughly 87% were seen once. The chain carries TRBV10-3 and TRBJ1-2; tentatively, D is TRBD1 (6 bases). Sequenced sample: PBMCs. This TCR came from a woman aged 60-75 years with lung cancer. CDR3 loop: CAISRDRNYGYTF. The CDR3 coding sequence is TGTGCCATCAGCCGAGACAGGAACTATGGCTACACCTTC.